A single sample gave rise to the 15 T cell receptor beta chains below, sequenced in a study of vaccination effects on CD4 cells after COVID-19. Generated by immunoSEQ multiplex PCR, the TCRdb table keeps only in-frame clones and is missing some. The sample holds under 80,000 clones; about 79% are singletons and the top ten take 10% to 13%. No antigen has been identified for these receptors. Using viral peptide pools, the ViraFEST assay grew out antigen-specific CD4+ T cells prior to sequencing. Culture lasted around eleven days before CD4+ T cell isolation. The study found no prior SARS-CoV-2 infection in the vaccine recipients, who tested negative for nucleocapsid antibodies. The source was CD4+ T cells from PBMCs cultured with SARS-CoV-2 spike peptides, collected before COVID-19 vaccination. These receptors were collected from a human donor who received a COVID-19 vaccine.

The chain combines TRBV10-1 with TRBJ1-2; D not resolved. Germline V gives CDR1 WNHNN, CDR2 SYGVQD (reference sequence). The CDR3 is 13 residues long. The germline V and J ends were trimmed by 4 bases and 4 bases, with 10 bases remaining between them. The CDR3 loop is CASSAQAAYGYTF. CDR3 sequence (DNA): TGCGCCAGCAGTGCCCAGGCAGCCTATGGCTACACCTTC.

This chain links TRBV15 with TRBJ2-1, with D perhaps TRBD1 (6 bases). The CDR3 has 15 residues. The V gene's germline CDR1 is LNHNV and CDR2 YYDKDF (reference sequence). Trimming left V 1 base short and J 2 bases short, with 9 bases between. The DNA for the CDR3 is TGTGCCACCAGCAGAGGGGGGCTTACCTACAATGAGCAGTTCTTC. It is translated as CATSRGGLTYNEQFF.

The chain carries TRBV15 and TRBJ1-5; D unresolved. Per germline, CDR1 LNHNV and CDR2 YYDKDF (reference sequence). Between the trimmed V and J ends, which lost 6 bases and 5 bases, there was a span of 14 bases. The CDR3 is 14 residues long. DNA for the CDR3: TGTGCCACCAGGTGGGGAGGGATCGATCAGCCCCAGCATTTT. Translating gives CATRWGGIDQPQHF.

The chain recombines TRBV29-1 with TRBJ1-4; 8 bases are shared with TRBD1. With V trimmed by 2 bases and J by 11 bases, 7 bases remained unmatched. This CDR3 is built from 13 residues. The V gene's germline CDR1 is SQVTM and CDR2 ANQGSEA. For the CDR3, the DNA is TGCAGCGTTGAACCGGGACAGGCTGGGAAACTGTTTTTT. As protein: CSVEPGQAGKLFF.

The table lists this clone with a few counts. CDR3 sequence: CASVRDRGFLNYGYTF. The CDR3 DNA follows: TGTGCCAGTGTCCGGGACAGGGGGTTCCTTAACTATGGCTACACCTTC. The V gene is TRBV2, the J gene TRBJ1-2; 11 nucleotides agree with TRBD1. CDR1 is SNHLY and CDR2 is FYNNEI in the germline V gene. J gave up 1 base and V 9 bases, and 10 bases lay outside the gene matches. The CDR3 contains 16 residues.

In this sample, this clone turned up once. J is TRBJ2-5 and V is TRBV15, with 10 nucleotides matching TRBD1. Per the germline V gene, CDR1 is LNHNV and CDR2 is YYDKDF (reference sequence). The CDR3 sequence is 17 residues long. V gave up 2 bases and J gave up 5 bases; unmatched junction bases: 11. The CDR3 DNA reads as TGTGCCACCAGCAGATCCCGCCGGACAGGGGGATTGGAGACCCAGTACTTC. Protein sequence: CATSRSRRTGGLETQYF.

This clone was seen once. The chain links TRBV27 to TRBJ2-1; a possible D gene is TRBD1 (6 bases). Between the trimmed V and J ends, which lost 5 bases and 0 bases, there was a span of 11 bases. There are 15 residues in the CDR3. Germline-derived CDR1 and CDR2 are MNHEY and SMNVEV (reference sequence). The CDR3 DNA reads as TGTGCCAGCAGTGTCGACAGGAGCTCCTACAATGAGCAGTTCTTC. As protein: CASSVDRSSYNEQFF.

The gene calls are TRBV12-3 or TRBV12-4 and TRBJ2-1; D gene unclear. The CDR3 loop spans 13 amino acids. Trimming took off 10 bases at V and 7 bases at J, with 17 bases between the two ends. This CDR3 is CAMAVRRLNEQFF. The CDR3 DNA reads TGTGCCATGGCCGTCCGCAGATTGAATGAGCAGTTCTTC.

The chain uses TRBV6-5 and TRBJ1-1, with 10 positions matching TRBD1. CDR1 and CDR2 from the germline V gene are MNHEY and SVGAGI. The CDR3 has 14 residues. V lost 6 bases, J lost 5 bases, and 6 bases stayed unmatched. CDR3 region: CASRRQGARTEAFF. The CDR3 DNA reads as TGTGCCAGCAGGAGACAGGGGGCTAGGACTGAAGCTTTCTTT.

V gene TRBV6-5 combines with J gene TRBJ2-3, with TRBD1 matching 8 bases. Trimming took 7 bases from V and 3 from J; bases not matched to a gene: 6. The CDR3 covers 14 residues. The germline V gene has CDR1 MNHEY and CDR2 SVGAGI. CDR3 sequence (DNA): TGTGCCAGCACCGGGACAGGCTATACAGATACGCAGTATTTT. Translation: CASTGTGYTDTQYF.

The chain couples TRBV9 to TRBJ1-2, with D possibly being TRBD1 (5 bases). The CDR3 runs to 13 residues. V was trimmed by 4 bases and J by 11 bases, leaving 18 bases between them. The germline CDR1 and CDR2 sequences are SGDLS and YYNGEE. DNA for the CDR3: TGTGCCAGCAGCCCTGGGGGGGAGATTACTTACACCTTC. Its translation: CASSPGGEITYTF.

The CDR3 DNA follows: TGTGCCTGGAGTGTACTTTTCAATCAGCCCCAGCATTTT. This codes for CAWSVLFNQPQHF. The chain joins TRBV30 to TRBJ1-5, with unresolved D. Between the trimmed V and J ends, which lost 0 bases and 3 bases, there was a span of 6 bases. Per germline, CDR1 GTSNPN and CDR2 SVGIG (reference sequence). There are 13 residues in the CDR3.

This clone was picked up one time. The chain combines TRBV18 with TRBJ1-1; the D gene is possibly TRBD1 (6 bases). V shed 3 bases and J shed 4 bases, with 15 bases lying between them. The CDR3 is 15 amino acids. Germline lookup yields CDR1 KGHSH and CDR2 LQKENI. The CDR3 reads CASSPQGGRLTEAFF. The CDR3 nucleotides are TGTGCCAGCTCACCGCAAGGGGGACGCCTCACTGAAGCTTTCTTT. Combining the CDR3 with reference TRBV18 and TRBJ1-1 gives the whole variable domain NAGVMQNPRHLVRRRGQEARLRCSPMKGHSHVYWYRQLPEEGLKFMVYLQKENIIDESGMPKERFSAEFPKEGPSILRIQQVVRGDSAAYFCASSPQGGRLTEAFFGQGTRLTVV.

Here the CDR3 reads CATSDFKGGRSNQPQHF. In DNA form, the CDR3 reads TGTGCCACCAGTGATTTTAAAGGGGGCCGAAGCAATCAGCCCCAGCATTTT. V gene TRBV24-1 combines with J gene TRBJ1-5; 7 bases agree with TRBD1. Germline V gene data show CDR1 as KGHDR and CDR2 as SFDVKD. The trim removed 1 base at V and 1 base at J, leaving 6 bases unmatched. CDR3 length: 17 amino acids.

The chain employs TRBV18 and TRBJ2-1; 12 bases map to TRBD2. The CDR3 length is 15 residues. Trimming removed 8 bases from V and 9 bases from J; junction bases left unmatched: 11. Germline loops: CDR1 KGHSH, CDR2 LQKENI. CDR3 residues: CASATTSGGLGEQFF. In DNA form, the CDR3 reads TGTGCCAGCGCGACGACTAGCGGGGGTCTGGGTGAGCAGTTCTTC.